The entry that follows covers one T cell receptor (beta chain) sequence. V gave up 3 bases and J gave up 2 bases; unmatched junction bases: 10. Per germline, CDR1 SGHAT and CDR2 FQNNGV. The CDR3 has 17 residues. The sample belongs to a study of blood T cell repertoires in COVID-19. In the study overall: Samples of COVID-19 (acute and convalescent) were obtained from the United States, Italy and Spain. PBMCs, B-cell-depleted T cells, or T cells provided the cDNA or gDNA that made up the material.

Authors' analysis steps: Amplification with reference gene primers provided the estimates of nucleated cell counts. TCRdb's table, derived via immunoSEQ multiplex PCR, lists solely in-frame clones and lacks some. V, J and clone size reflect that table, while D and trimming were determined from the DNA. Found here are some 140,000 clones, roughly 80% of them singletons; the top ten hold 3% to 3.5%. The sequence was collected from a woman of 80 years or more with acute or convalescent COVID-19. This rearrangement joins TRBV11-2 to TRBJ1-2; 9 positions agree with TRBD1. The sequencing sample was made of peripheral blood. CDR3 loop: CASSFTLRQGGNYGYTF. CDR3 in DNA: TGTGCCAGCAGCTTTACCCTGAGACAGGGGGGAAACTATGGCTACACCTTC. The full variable domain, with the rest looked up from reference TRBV11-2 and TRBJ1-2, is EAGVAQSPRYKIIEKRQSVAFWCNPISGHATLYWYQQILGQGPKLLIQFQNNGVVDDSQLPKDRFSAERLKGVDSTLKIQPAKLEDSAVYLCASSFTLRQGGNYGYTFGSGTRLTVV.